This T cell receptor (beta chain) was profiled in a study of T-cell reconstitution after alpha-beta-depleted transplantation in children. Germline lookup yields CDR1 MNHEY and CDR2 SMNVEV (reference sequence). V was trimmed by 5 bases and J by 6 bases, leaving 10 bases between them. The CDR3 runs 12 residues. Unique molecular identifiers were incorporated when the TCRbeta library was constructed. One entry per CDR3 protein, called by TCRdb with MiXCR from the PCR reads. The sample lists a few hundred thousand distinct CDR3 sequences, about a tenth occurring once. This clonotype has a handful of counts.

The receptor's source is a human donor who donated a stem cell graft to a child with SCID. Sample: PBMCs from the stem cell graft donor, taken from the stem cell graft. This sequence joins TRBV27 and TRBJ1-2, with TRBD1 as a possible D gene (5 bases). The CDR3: CASSSGTDGYTF. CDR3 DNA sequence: TGTGCCAGCAGTAGTGGGACGGATGGCTACACCTTC.